The clone carrying this T cell receptor beta chain has ten or more counts. Its cognate antigen is unknown. The data were taken from a study of neurological immune-mediated disorders. Study results and limitations: Phylogenetic grouping assigned the repertoires of 18 of 34 multiple sclerosis patients to a single related-CDR3 cluster, which may represent a signature.

5'RACE with 10-nucleotide random UMIs produced the cDNA. Every sequencing run gave over 200 million TCR-beta sequences, taken from 15-18 subjects. Each CDR3 protein gets one entry after TCRdb re-called the 5' RACE reads with MiXCR. This table has roughly 60,000 distinct CDR3 sequences, 2% to 3% appearing once. The germline V gene encodes CDR1 KGHSH and CDR2 LQKENI. The CDR3 has 12 amino acids. With 2 bases removed from V and 3 bases from J, the gap between germline ends came to 5 bases. This receptor was obtained from a man aged 50-59 years with multiple sclerosis. This chain links TRBV18 with TRBJ2-7; D remains unclear. Material for sequencing was PBMCs. CDR3 in DNA: TGTGCCAGCTCACCAGCCTACTACGAGCAGTACTTC. This translates into CASSPAYYEQYF.